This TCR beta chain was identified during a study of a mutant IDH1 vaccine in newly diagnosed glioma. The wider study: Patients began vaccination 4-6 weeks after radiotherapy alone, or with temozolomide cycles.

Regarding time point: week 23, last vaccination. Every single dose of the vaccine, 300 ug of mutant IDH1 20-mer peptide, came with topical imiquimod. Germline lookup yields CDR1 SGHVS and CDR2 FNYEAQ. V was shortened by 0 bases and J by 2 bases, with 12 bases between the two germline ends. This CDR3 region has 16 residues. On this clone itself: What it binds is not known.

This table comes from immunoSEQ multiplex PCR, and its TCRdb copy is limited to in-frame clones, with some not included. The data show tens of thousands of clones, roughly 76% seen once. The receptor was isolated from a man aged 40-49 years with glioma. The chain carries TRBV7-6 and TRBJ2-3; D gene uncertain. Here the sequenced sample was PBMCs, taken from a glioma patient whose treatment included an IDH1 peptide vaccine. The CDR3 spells CASSLASGDITDTQYF. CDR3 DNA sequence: TGTGCCAGCAGCTTAGCCTCTGGGGATATCACAGATACGCAGTATTTT.